This T cell receptor beta chain was recorded in a study of identical twins. Study findings and constraints: A partial confounding effect on zero-insertion analyses could come from invariant MAIT and iNKT cells.

This clonotype was counted a few times. Its specificity is not known. A universal primer site arose from template switching, and cDNA bore unique molecular identifiers. One entry per CDR3 protein results from TCRdb running MiXCR on the 5' RACE reads. The data show about 240,000 distinct CDR3 sequences, 6.5% to 9% seen once. Germline-derived CDR1 and CDR2 are ENHRY and SYGVKD. The CDR3 runs to 16 residues. V shed 4 bases, J shed 1 base, and the junction held 3 bases outside the gene matches. These same records also appear under a second study, on yellow fever vaccine responses in identical twins.

Sequenced input: CD8+ T cells sorted from blood. The sequence was obtained from a woman between 18 and 29 years old in good health. This sequence joins TRBV10-3 and TRBJ2-1; 11 bases match TRBD2. CDR3 sequence reads: CAISGGLADSYNEQFF. The CDR3 region has the DNA TGTGCCATCAGTGGGGGACTAGCGGATTCCTACAATGAGCAGTTCTTC.